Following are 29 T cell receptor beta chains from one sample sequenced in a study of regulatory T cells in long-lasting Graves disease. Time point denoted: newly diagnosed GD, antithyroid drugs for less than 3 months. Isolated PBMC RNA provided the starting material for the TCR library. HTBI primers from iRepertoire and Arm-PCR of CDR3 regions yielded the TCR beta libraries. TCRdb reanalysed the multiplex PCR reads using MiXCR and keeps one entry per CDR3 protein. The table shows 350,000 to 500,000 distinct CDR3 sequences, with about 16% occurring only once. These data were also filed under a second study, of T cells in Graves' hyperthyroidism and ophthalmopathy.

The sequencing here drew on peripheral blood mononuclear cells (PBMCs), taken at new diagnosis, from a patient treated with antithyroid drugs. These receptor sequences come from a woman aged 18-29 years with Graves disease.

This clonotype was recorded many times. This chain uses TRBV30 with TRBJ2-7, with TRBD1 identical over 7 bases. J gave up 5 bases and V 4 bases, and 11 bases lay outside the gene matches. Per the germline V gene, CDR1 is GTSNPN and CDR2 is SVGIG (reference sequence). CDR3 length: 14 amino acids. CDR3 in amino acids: CAWNRGQIIHEQYF. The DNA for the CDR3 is TGTGCCTGGAACCGGGGACAGATTATCCACGAGCAGTACTTC.

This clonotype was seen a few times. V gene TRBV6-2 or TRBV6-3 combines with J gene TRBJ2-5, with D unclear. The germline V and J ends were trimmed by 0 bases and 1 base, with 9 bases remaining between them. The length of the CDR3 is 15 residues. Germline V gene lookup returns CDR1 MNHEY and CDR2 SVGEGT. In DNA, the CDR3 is TGTGCCAGCAGTTACTCGACACTAACCCAAGAGACCCAGTACTTC. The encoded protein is CASSYSTLTQETQYF.

The CDR3: CASSVGQGTDTQYF. CDR3 sequence (DNA): TGTGCCAGCAGTGTTGGACAGGGCACAGATACGCAGTATTTT. The chain employs TRBV12-3 or TRBV12-4 and TRBJ2-3; 7 nucleotides align to TRBD1. The CDR3 length is 14 residues. With V trimmed by 5 bases and J by 1 base, 3 bases remained unmatched.

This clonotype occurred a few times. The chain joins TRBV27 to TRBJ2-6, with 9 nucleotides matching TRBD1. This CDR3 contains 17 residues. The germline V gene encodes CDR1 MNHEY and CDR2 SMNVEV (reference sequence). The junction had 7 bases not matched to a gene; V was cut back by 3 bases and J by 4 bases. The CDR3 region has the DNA TGTGCCAGCAGTTTCCGCGGACAGGGGTCAGGGGCCAACGTCCTGACTTTC. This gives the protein CASSFRGQGSGANVLTF.

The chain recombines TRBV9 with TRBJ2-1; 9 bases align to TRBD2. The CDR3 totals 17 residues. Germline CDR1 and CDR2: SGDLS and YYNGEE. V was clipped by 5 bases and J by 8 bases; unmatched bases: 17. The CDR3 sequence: CASSDFPGLAGNDEQFF. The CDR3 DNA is TGTGCCAGCAGTGACTTCCCGGGACTAGCTGGAAATGATGAGCAGTTCTTC. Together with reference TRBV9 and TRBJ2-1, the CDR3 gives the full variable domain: DSGVTQTPKHLITATGQRVTLRCSPRSGDLSVYWYQQSLDQGLQFLIQYYNGEERAKGNILERFSAQQFPDLHSELNLSSLELGDSALYFCASSDFPGLAGNDEQFFGPGTRLTVL.

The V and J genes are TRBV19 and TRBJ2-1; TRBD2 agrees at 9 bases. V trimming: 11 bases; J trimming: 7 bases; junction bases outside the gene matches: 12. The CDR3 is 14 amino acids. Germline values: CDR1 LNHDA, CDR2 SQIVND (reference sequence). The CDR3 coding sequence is TGTGCCGCCCGGGGCGGGAGGGCCGATAATGAGCAGTTCTTC. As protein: CAARGGRADNEQFF.

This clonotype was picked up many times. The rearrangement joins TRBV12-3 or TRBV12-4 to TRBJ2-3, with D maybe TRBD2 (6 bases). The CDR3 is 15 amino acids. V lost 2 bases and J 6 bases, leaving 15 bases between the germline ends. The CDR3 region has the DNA TGTGCCAGCAGTTTACGAGGGAGGAGGGGCGATACGCAGTATTTT. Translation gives CASSLRGRRGDTQYF.

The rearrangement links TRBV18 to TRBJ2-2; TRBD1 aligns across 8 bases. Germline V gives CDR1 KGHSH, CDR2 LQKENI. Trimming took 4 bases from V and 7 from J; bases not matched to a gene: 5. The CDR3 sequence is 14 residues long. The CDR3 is CASSLDRVIGELFF. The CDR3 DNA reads TGTGCCAGCTCACTGGACAGGGTGATCGGGGAGCTGTTTTTT.

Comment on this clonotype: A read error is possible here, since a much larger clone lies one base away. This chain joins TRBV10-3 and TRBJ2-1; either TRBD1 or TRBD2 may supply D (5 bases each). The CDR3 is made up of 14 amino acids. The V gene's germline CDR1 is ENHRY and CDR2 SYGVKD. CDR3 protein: CAISGWEPDNEQLF. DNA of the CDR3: TGTGCCATCAGTGGGTGGGAGCCGGACAATGAGCAGCTCTTC.

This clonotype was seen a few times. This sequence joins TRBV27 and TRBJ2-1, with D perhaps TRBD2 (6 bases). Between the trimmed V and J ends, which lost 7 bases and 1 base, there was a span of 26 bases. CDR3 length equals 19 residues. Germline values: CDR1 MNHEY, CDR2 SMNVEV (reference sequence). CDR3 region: CASTHFQFSSATSYNEQFF. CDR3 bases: TGTGCCAGCACCCACTTCCAGTTTTCTAGCGCCACTTCCTACAATGAGCAGTTCTTC.

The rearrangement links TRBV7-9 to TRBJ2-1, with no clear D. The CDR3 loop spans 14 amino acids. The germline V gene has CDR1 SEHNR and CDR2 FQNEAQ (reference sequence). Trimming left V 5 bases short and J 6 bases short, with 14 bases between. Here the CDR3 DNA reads TGTGCCAGCAGCCTACCTTTGGGTTTCAATGAGCAGTTCTTC. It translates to CASSLPLGFNEQFF.

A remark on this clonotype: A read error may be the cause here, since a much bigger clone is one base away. CDR3 nucleotides: TGTGCCAGCAGTTTTGGGACAGCACCCTACGATGAGCAGTTCTTC. Encoded protein: CASSFGTAPYDEQFF. V and J are TRBV28 and TRBJ2-1; 7 nucleotides match TRBD1. CDR1 is MDHEN, CDR2 SYDVKM, per germline. This CDR3 is 15 amino acids long.

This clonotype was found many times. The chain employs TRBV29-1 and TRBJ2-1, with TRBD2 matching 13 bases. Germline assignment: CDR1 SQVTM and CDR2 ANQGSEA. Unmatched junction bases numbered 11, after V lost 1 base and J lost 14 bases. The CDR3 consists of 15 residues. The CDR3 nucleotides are TGCAGCGTTGAAGGGGGCGGACTAGCGGGAGAGGGGAAGTTCTTC. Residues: CSVEGGGLAGEGKFF.

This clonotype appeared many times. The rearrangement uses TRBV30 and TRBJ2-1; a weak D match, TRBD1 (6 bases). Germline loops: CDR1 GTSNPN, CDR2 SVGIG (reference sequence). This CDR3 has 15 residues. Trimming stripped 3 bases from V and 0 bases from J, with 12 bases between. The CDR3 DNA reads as TGTGCCTGGAGCCCAGGGGTGAGCTCCTACAATGAGCAGTTCTTC. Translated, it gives CAWSPGVSSYNEQFF.

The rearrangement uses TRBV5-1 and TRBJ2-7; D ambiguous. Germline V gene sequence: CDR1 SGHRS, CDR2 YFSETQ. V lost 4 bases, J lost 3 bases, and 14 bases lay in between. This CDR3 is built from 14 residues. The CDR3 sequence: CASSPTSINYEQYF. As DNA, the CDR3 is TGCGCCAGCAGCCCGACATCTATAAACTACGAGCAGTACTTC.

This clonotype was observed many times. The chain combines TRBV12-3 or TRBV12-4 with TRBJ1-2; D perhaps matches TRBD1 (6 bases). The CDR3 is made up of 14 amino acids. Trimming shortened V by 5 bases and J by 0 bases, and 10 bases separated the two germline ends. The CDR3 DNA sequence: TGTGCCAGCAGTCCACAGGGAGCTAACTATGGCTACACCTTC. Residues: CASSPQGANYGYTF.

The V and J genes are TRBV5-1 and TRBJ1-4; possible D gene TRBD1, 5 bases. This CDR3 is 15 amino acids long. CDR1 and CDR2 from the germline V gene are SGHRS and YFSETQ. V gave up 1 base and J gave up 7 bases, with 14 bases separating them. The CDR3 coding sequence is TGCGCCAGCAGCTTGAGAGGGGAGGGGACTGAAAAACTGTTTTTT. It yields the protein CASSLRGEGTEKLFF.

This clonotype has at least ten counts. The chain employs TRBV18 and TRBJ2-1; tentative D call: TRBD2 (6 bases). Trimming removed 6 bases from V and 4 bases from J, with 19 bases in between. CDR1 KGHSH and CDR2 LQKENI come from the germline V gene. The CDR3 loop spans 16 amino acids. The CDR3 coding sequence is TGTGCCAGCTCTCGCACTAGCAAGGGTTCTTACAATGAGCAGTTCTTC. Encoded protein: CASSRTSKGSYNEQFF. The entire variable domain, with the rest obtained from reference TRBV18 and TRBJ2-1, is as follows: NAGVMQNPRHLVRRRGQEARLRCSPMKGHSHVYWYRQLPEEGLKFMVYLQKENIIDESGMPKERFSAEFPKEGPSILRIQQVVRGDSAAYFCASSRTSKGSYNEQFFGPGTRLTVL.

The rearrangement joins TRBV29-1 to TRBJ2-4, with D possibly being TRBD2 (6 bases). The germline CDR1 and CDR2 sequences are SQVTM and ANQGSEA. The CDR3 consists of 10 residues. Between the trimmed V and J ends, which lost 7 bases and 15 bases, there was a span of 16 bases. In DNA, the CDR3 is TGCAGCGCTGACCAGGGACTCCGGTACTTC. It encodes CSADQGLRYF.

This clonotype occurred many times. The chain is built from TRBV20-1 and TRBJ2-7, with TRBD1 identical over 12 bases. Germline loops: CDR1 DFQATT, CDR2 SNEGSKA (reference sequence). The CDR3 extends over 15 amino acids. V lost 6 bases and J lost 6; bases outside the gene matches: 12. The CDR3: CSAKSPGQGAGEQYF. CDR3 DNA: TGCAGTGCCAAGTCTCCGGGACAGGGGGCGGGCGAGCAGTACTTC.

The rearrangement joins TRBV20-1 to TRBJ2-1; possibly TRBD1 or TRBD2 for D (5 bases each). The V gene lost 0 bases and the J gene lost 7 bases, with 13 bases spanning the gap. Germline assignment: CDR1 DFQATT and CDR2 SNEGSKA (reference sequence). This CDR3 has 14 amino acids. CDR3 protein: CSARDPTWGNEQFF. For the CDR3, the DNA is TGCAGTGCTAGAGATCCCACCTGGGGGAATGAGCAGTTCTTC.

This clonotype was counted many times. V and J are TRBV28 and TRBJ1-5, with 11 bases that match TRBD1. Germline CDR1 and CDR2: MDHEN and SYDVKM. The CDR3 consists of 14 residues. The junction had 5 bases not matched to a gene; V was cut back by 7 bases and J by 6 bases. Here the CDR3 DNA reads TGTGCCAGCAACCGGGACAGGGGGTCTCAGCCCCAGCATTTT. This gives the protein CASNRDRGSQPQHF.

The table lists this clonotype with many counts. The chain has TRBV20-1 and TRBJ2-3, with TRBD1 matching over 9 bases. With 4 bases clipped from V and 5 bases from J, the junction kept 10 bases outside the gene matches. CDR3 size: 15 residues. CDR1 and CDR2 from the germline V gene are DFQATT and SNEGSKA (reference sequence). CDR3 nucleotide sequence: TGCAGTGCTACCCACGGACAGGGGAGAATAGATACGCAGTATTTT. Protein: CSATHGQGRIDTQYF.

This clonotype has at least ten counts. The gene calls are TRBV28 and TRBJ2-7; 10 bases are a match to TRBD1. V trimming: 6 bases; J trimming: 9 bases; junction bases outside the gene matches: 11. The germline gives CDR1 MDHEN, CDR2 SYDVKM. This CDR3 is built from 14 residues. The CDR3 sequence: CASRKGQGVNGQYF. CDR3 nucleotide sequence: TGTGCCAGCAGAAAAGGACAGGGGGTGAACGGGCAGTACTTC.

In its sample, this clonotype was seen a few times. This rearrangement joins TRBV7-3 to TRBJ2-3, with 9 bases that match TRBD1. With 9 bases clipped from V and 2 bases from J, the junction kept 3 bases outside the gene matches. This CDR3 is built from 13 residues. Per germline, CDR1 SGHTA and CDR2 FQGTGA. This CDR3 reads CARGQGYTDTQYF. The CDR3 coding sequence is TGTGCCAGGGGACAGGGTTACACAGATACGCAGTATTTT.

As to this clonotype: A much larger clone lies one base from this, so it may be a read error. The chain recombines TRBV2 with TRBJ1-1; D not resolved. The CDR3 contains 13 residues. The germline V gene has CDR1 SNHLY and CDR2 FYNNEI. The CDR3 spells CASSGQKNAEAFF. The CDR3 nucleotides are TGTGCCAGCAGTGGCCAGAAGAACGCTGAAGCTTTCTTT.

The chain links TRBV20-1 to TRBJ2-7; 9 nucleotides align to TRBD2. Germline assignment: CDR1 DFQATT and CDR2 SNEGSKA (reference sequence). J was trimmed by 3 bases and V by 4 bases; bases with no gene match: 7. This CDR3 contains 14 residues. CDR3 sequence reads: CSATLGTSIYEQYF. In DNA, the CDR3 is TGCAGTGCTACACTCGGGACTAGCATCTACGAGCAGTACTTC.

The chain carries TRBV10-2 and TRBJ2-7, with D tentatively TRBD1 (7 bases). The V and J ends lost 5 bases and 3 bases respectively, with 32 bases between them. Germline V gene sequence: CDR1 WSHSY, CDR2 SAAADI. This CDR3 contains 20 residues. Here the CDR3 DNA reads TGCGCCAGCAGTACAGGGGCTTTTTCCCCGGGACTCTTGAGAAACTACGAGCAGTACTTC. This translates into CASSTGAFSPGLLRNYEQYF.

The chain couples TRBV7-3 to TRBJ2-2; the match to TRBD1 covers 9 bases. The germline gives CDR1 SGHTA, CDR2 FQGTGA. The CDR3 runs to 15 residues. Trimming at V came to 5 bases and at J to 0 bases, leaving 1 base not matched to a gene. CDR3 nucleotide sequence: TGTGCCAGCAGCCGGGACAGGGCGAACACCGGGGAGCTGTTTTTT. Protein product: CASSRDRANTGELFF.